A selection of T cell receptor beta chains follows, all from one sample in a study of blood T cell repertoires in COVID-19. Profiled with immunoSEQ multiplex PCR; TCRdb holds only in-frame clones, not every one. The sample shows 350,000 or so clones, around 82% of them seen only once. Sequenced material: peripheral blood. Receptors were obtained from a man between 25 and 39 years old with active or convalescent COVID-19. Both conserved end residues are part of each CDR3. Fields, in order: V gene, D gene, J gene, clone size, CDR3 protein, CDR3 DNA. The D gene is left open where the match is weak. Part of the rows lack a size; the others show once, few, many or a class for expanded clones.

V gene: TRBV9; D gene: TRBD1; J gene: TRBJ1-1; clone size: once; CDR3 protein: CASSGTGGDTEAFF; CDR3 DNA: TGTGCCAGCAGCGGTACAGGGGGGGACACTGAAGCTTTCTTT
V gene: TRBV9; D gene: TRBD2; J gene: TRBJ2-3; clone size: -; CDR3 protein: CASSVDPQREVTDTQYF; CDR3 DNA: TGTGCCAGCAGCGTAGACCCACAGCGGGAGGTAACAGATACGCAGTATTTT
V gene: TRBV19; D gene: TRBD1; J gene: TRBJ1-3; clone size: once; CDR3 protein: CASLPGTGRDSGNTIYF; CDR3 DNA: TGTGCCAGTCTTCCCGGGACAGGGAGGGACTCTGGAAACACCATATATTTT
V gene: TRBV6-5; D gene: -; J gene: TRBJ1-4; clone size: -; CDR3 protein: CASSASGLLDEKLFF; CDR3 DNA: TGTGCCAGCAGCGCTTCAGGGCTGTTGGATGAAAAACTGTTTTTT
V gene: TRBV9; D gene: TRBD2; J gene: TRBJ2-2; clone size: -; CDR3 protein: CASSSLAGELGELFF; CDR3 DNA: TGTGCCAGCAGCTCCCTAGCGGGGGAGCTCGGGGAGCTGTTTTTT
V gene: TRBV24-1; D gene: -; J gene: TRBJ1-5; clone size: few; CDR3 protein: CATSDLGEPQHF; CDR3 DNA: TGTGCCACCAGTGATTTGGGAGAGCCCCAGCATTTT
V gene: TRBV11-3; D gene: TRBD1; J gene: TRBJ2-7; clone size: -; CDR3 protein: CASSLGQGATYEQYF; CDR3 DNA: TGTGCCAGCAGCTTAGGGCAGGGGGCCACCTACGAGCAGTACTTC
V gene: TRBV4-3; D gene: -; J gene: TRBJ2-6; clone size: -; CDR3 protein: CASSHLISGANVLTF; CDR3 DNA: TGCGCCAGCAGCCACCTTATCTCTGGGGCCAACGTCCTGACTTTC
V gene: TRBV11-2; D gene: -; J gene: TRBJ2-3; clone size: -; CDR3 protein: CASSLRGRSTDTQYF; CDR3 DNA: TGTGCCAGCAGCTTGCGGGGACGAAGCACAGATACGCAGTATTTT
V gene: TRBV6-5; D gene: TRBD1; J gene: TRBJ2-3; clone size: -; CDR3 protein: CASSYSDRVRTDTQYF; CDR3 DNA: TGTGCCAGCAGTTACTCCGACAGGGTGAGAACAGATACGCAGTATTTT
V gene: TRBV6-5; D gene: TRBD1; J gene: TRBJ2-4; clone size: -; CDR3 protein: CASSRQGDENIQYF; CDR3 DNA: TGTGCCAGCAGTCGACAGGGAGATGAAAACATTCAGTACTTC
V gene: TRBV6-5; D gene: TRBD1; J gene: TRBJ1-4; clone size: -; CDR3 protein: CASSFRTGEAKLFF; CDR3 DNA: TGTGCCAGCAGTTTCCGGACAGGGGAGGCAAAACTGTTTTTT
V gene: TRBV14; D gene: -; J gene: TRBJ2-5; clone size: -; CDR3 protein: CASSQGGAWLQETQYF; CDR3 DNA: TGTGCCAGCAGCCAAGGGGGAGCCTGGTTACAAGAGACCCAGTACTTC
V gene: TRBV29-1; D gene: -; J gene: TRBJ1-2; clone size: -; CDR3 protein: CSVYGGEYGYTF; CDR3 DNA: TGCAGCGTTTACGGGGGGGAGTATGGCTACACCTTC
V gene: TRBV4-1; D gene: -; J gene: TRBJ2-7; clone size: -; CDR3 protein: CASSQVASGTFNKYF; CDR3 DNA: -
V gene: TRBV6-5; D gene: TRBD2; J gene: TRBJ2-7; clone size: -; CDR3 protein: CASSSREGTKRYF; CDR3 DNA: TGTGCCAGCAGTTCTAGGGAGGGGACCAAGAGGTACTTC
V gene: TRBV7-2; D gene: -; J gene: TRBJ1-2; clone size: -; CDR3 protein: CASSLLTSDYGYTF; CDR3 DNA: TGTGCCAGCAGCTTATTGACATCGGACTATGGCTACACCTTC
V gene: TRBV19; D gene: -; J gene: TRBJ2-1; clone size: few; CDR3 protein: CASSALEGQFF; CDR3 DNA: TGTGCCAGTAGTGCCCTGGAGGGGCAGTTCTTC
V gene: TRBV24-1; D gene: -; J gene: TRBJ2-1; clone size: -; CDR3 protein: CATSDPRRYNEQFF; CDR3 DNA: TGTGCCACCAGTGACCCCAGGAGGTACAATGAGCAGTTCTTC
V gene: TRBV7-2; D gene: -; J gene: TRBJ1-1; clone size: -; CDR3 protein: CASSPRLNTEAFF; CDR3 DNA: TGTGCCAGCAGCCCCAGGCTAAACACTGAAGCTTTCTTT
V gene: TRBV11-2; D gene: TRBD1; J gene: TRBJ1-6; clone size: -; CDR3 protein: CASSSGTGNSYNSPLHF; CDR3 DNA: TGTGCCAGCAGCTCCGGGACAGGGAACTCCTATAATTCACCCCTCCACTTT
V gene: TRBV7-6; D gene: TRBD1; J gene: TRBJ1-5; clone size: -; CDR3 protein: CASSSEVGGRPSSNQPQHF; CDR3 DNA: TGTGCCAGCAGCTCCGAAGTAGGGGGCAGACCTTCTAGCAATCAGCCCCAGCATTTT
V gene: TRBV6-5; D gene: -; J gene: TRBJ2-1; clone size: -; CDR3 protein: CASSYGGGTEQFF; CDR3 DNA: TGTGCCAGCAGTTACGGTGGGGGGACTGAGCAGTTCTTC
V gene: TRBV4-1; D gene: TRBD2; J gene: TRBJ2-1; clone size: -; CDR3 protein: CASSQLLAGVVYNEQFF; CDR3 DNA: TGCGCCAGCAGCCAACTCCTAGCGGGAGTTGTCTACAATGAGCAGTTCTTC